This TCR beta chain originates from a study of blood T cell repertoires in COVID-19. Study-wide background: The United States, Italy and Spain provided the acute and convalescent COVID-19 samples. T cells, B-cell-depleted T cells, or PBMCs supplied cDNA or gDNA.

As processed by the authors: Amplified reference gene primers provided the basis for estimating nucleated cell counts. Measured with immunoSEQ multiplex PCR; TCRdb has only the in-frame clones, and not every one. V, J and clone size were drawn from that table, and D and trimming were deduced from the DNA. The sample contains roughly 250,000 clones, roughly 84% of which appear only once. The sequenced material came from peripheral blood. This TCR was recovered from a woman aged 40 to 50 with active or convalescent COVID-19.

CDR3 sequence (DNA): TGTGCCAGCAGCTCCCGGGCGGGACAGGGGGCATGGGATACGCAGTATTTT. Translation gives CASSSRAGQGAWDTQYF. The chain couples TRBV7-9 to TRBJ2-3, with 12 nucleotides matching TRBD1. Germline CDR1 and CDR2: SEHNR and FQNEAQ (reference sequence). The CDR3 totals 17 residues. J lost 6 bases, V lost 4 bases, and 11 bases had no gene match.